This entry features one T cell receptor beta chain sequence. The antigen it binds to is not known. Per-nucleotide qualities are absent, and no much larger clonotype sits a single base away. The CDR3 sequence holds 14 residues, the cysteine and phenylalanine included. The entry retains the CDR3 DNA only, 42 bases that are in frame from base 1. Based on the germline V gene, the CDR1 and CDR2 sequences are MNHNS and SASEGT. Trimming leaves V shorter by 6 bases and J shorter by 9 bases, with the junction holding 12 bases beyond the gene matches. These data belong to a study of T cell repertoires in cytomegalovirus infection (dated by TCRdb to 2018 to 2020). With regard to the full study: The HLA type of each donor mattered for the analysis, because public TCR beta signatures pointed to carriage of CMV infection along with the matching HLA type. Summary of the overall study and its limitations: Cumulative frequency of public TCR beta family members discriminated carriers of CMV infection plus the relevant HLA type in this cohort and an independent approximately 360-donor cohort. The ex vivo response was dominated by HLA-C-restricted CMV-specific TCR beta clonotypes, and the single most frequent clonotype in two of eight donors was supplied by these HLA-C-restricted clonotypes.

Data came from an Illumina HiSeq 1500. TCRdb reanalyzed the raw reads on its own, using fastp at Q25 for trimming and MiXCR for clone calling, and kept in-frame beta chains. Rows merge per CDR3 protein into single entries with the most common DNA and genes. This sample has some 70,000 distinct CDR3 sequences in its table, and approximately 24% of those were observed once. The leading ten clones occupy roughly 80% of the sample. The V and J genes are TRBV6-1 and TRBJ2-5, with 8 bases matching TRBD2. The receptor comes from a human donor in good health (CMV status not recorded). Some clones in this sample may be carry-over from other donors' samples. The sample was PBMCs, sequenced either directly or after in vitro stimulation (not recorded which). The DNA sequence is given as TGTGCCAGCAGCCCGGGAGGGGTGTTTGTGGCCCAGTACTTC. Translated, it reads CASSPGGVFVAQYF.